The 10 T cell receptor beta chains below come from one sample, sequenced in a study of cytomegalovirus exposure and HLA in healthy donors. The PCR employed 60 Vbeta primers together with 13 Jbeta primers. Sequencing used immunoSEQ multiplex PCR; TCRdb keeps in-frame clones, though not all of them. The sample lists roughly 110,000 clones; roughly 80% were seen once. The sequencing input was PBMCs. Every receptor here comes from a man younger than 45 in good health and CMV-seropositive.

The chain is built from TRBV30 and TRBJ2-7; TRBD2 matches 16 bases. V lost 1 base, J lost 5 bases, and 11 bases stayed unmatched. The CDR3 runs 18 residues. Germline CDR1 reads GTSNPN; CDR2 reads SVGIG (reference sequence). CDR3 DNA: TGTGCCTGGAGTGACGTCCCGGGACTAGCGGGGGGGAGGGACGAGCAGTACTTC. It translates to CAWSDVPGLAGGRDEQYF.

The table lists this clone with a count of one. The chain is built from TRBV19 and TRBJ1-5; a possible D gene is TRBD1 (6 bases). Germline V gene sequence: CDR1 LNHDA, CDR2 SQIVND (reference sequence). V was trimmed by 7 bases and J by 1 base, leaving 11 bases between them. CDR3 size: 14 residues. The CDR3 region is CASKWQGSNQPQHF. The CDR3 DNA reads TGTGCCAGTAAGTGGCAGGGGAGCAATCAGCCCCAGCATTTT.

The CDR3 DNA reads TGCGCCAGTGGCCAGGGGGCCGACACTGAAGCTTTCTTT. Encoded protein: CASGQGADTEAFF. This chain uses TRBV10-2 with TRBJ1-1; 8 bases line up with TRBD1. This CDR3 comprises 13 residues. Germline CDR1 is WSHSY and CDR2 is SAAADI. The V gene end was trimmed by 9 bases and the J gene end by 3 bases; junction bases not matched to a gene: 6.

On this clone itself: The junction differs from germline at one of its ends, possibly a read error. The J gene is TRBJ1-6, the V gene TRBV7-9; maybe TRBD1 (6 bases). The germline CDR1 and CDR2 sequences are SEHNR and FQNEAQ (reference sequence). The CDR3 totals 19 residues. The CDR3 nucleotides read TGTTCCAGCAGCTTAGTCGGGCGCTACCTGGGACAAAATAATTCACCCCTCCACTTT. The encoded protein is CSSSLVGRYLGQNNSPLHF.

V usage is TRBV10-2 and J usage is TRBJ2-1; the D gene is possibly TRBD2 (6 bases). Trimming stripped 2 bases from V and 9 bases from J, with 17 bases between. Germline V gene data show CDR1 as WSHSY and CDR2 as SAAADI. This CDR3 contains 15 residues. The CDR3 coding sequence is TGCGCCAGCAGTGAGCACGGGGGAGGCCGTGGTGAGCAGTTCTTC. It is translated as CASSEHGGGRGEQFF.

The chain uses TRBV6-5 and TRBJ1-1; the match to TRBD1 covers 7 bases. The junction had 8 bases not matched to a gene; V was cut back by 5 bases and J by 5 bases. This CDR3 region has 14 residues. CDR1 and CDR2 (germline): MNHEY, SVGAGI. The CDR3 DNA follows: TGTGCCAGCAGTCAGTCGACAGGGAGGACTGAAGCTTTCTTT. The encoded protein is CASSQSTGRTEAFF.

This chain joins TRBV19 and TRBJ2-7, with D unclear. Trimming took 7 bases from V and 6 from J, leaving 13 bases between them. Germline lookup yields CDR1 LNHDA and CDR2 SQIVND (reference sequence). There are 12 residues in the CDR3. CDR3 sequence (DNA): TGTGCCAGTACTTTGGGGTTTAGCGAGCAGTACGTC. Translated, it gives CASTLGFSEQYV.

V is TRBV11-2 and J is TRBJ2-2, with 8 positions matching TRBD2. The V gene end was trimmed by 6 bases and the J gene end by 6 bases; junction bases not matched to a gene: 12. Germline CDR1 reads SGHAT; CDR2 reads FQNNGV. The CDR3 runs 16 residues. The CDR3 sequence is CASRDRSGSVAGELFF. CDR3 coding DNA: TGTGCCAGCAGAGATAGGAGCGGGAGTGTGGCCGGGGAGCTGTTTTTT.

This clone was recorded once. This sequence joins TRBV13 and TRBJ1-3, with 9 bases matching TRBD1. Looked up from germline, CDR1 is PRHDT and CDR2 is FYEKMQ (reference sequence). The CDR3 has 18 residues. V trimming: 5 bases; J trimming: 2 bases; junction bases outside the gene matches: 13. The CDR3: CASSLRIQNRGPGNTIYF. DNA of the CDR3: TGTGCCAGCAGCCTCCGGATCCAAAACAGGGGGCCTGGAAACACCATATATTTT.

A single count supports this clone. V is TRBV6-5 and J is TRBJ2-2; D may be TRBD1 (5 bases). Germline CDR1 and CDR2: MNHEY and SVGAGI. Between the trimmed V and J ends, which lost 0 bases and 4 bases, there was a span of 12 bases. The CDR3 sequence is 16 residues long. The chain's CDR3 is CASSYSIGERTGELFF. CDR3 nucleotides: TGTGCCAGCAGTTACTCGATAGGGGAACGCACCGGGGAGCTGTTTTTT.